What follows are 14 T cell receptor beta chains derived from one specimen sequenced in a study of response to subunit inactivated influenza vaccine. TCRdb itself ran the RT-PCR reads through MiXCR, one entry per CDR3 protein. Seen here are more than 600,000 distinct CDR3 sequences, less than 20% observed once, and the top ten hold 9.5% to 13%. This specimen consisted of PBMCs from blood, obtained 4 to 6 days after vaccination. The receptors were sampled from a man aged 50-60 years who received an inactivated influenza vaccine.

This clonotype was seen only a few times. The CDR3 bases are TGCAGTGCTAGAGATTCGGGCAGGGGGCGCGCCTATGGCTACACCTTC. Encoded protein: CSARDSGRGRAYGYTF. The chain combines TRBV20-1 with TRBJ1-2; 8 bases are a match to TRBD1. Germline values: CDR1 DFQATT, CDR2 SNEGSKA (reference sequence). The CDR3 loop spans 16 amino acids. V was clipped by 0 bases and J by 4 bases; unmatched bases: 10.

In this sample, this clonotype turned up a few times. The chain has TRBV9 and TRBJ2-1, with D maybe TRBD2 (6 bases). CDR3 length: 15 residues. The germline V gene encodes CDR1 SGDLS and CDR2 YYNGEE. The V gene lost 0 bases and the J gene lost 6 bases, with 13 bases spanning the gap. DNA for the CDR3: TGTGCCAGCAGCGTAGCCAGCGGGCCCCCCAATGAGCAGTTCTTC. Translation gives CASSVASGPPNEQFF.

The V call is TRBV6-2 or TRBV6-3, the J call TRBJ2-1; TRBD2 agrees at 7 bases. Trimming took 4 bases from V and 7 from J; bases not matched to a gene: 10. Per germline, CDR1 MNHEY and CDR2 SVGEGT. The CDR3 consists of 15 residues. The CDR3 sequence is CASSSGGGAENEQFF. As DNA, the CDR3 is TGTGCCAGCAGTTCCGGGGGAGGGGCCGAAAATGAGCAGTTCTTC.

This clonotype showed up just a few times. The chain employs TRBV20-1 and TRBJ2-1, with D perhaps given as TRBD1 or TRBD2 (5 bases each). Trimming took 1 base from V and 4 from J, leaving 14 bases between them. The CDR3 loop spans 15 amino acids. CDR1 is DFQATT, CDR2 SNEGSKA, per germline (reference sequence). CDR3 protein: CSARAGRERYNEQFF. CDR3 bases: TGCAGTGCTAGAGCGGGCAGGGAGCGTTACAATGAGCAGTTCTTC.

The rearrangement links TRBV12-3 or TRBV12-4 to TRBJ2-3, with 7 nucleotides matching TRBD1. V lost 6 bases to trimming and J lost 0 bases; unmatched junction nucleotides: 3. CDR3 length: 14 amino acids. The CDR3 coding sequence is TGTGCCAGCAGGACAGGGATAAGCACAGATACGCAGTATTTT. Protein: CASRTGISTDTQYF.

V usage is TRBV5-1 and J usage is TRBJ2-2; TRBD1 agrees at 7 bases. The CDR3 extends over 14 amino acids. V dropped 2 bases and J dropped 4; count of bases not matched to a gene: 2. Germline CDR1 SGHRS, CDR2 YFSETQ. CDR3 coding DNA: TGCGCCAGCAGCTTTCGGGACAGCACCGGGGAGCTGTTTTTT. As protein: CASSFRDSTGELFF.

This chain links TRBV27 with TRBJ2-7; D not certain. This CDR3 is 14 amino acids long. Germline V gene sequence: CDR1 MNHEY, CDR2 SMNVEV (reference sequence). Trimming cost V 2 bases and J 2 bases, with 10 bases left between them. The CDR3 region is CASSLGSEPYEQYF. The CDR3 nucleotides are TGTGCCAGCAGTTTAGGTTCGGAGCCCTACGAGCAGTACTTC.

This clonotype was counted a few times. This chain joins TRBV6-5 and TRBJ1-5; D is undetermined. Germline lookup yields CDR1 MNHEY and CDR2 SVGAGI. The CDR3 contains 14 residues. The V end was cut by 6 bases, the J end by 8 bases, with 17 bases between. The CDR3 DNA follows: TGTGCCAGCAGACTCGTCCTCGGTGCGGAGCCCCAGCATTTT. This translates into CASRLVLGAEPQHF.

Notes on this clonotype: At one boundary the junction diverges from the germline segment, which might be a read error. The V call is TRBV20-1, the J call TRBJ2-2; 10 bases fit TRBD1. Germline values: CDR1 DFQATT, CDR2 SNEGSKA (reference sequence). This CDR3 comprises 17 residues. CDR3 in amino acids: CCARDYLGTGDTGELFF. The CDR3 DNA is TGCTGTGCTAGAGATTACCTGGGGACAGGGGACACCGGGGAGCTGTTTTTT.

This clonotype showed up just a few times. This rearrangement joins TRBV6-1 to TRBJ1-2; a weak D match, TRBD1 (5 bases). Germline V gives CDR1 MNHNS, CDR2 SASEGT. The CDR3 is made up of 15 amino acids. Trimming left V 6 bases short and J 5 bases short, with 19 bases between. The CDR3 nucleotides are TGTGCCAGCAGGACCGTCTTTGGGGGATGGTATGGCTACACCTTC. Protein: CASRTVFGGWYGYTF.

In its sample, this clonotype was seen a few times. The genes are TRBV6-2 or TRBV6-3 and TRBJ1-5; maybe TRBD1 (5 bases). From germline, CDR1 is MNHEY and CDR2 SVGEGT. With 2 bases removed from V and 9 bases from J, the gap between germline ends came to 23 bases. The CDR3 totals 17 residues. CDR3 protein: CASSYESGGSFRGPQHF. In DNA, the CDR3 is TGTGCCAGCAGTTACGAGTCGGGGGGTTCCTTCCGTGGGCCCCAGCATTTT.

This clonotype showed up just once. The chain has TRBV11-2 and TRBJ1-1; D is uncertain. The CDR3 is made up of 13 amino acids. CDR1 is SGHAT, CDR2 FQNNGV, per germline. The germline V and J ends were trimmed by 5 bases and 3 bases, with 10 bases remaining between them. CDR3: CASSRTQYTEAFF. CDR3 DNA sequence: TGTGCCAGCAGCCGGACTCAGTACACTGAAGCTTTCTTT. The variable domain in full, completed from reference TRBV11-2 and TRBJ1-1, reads EAGVAQSPRYKIIEKRQSVAFWCNPISGHATLYWYQQILGQGPKLLIQFQNNGVVDDSQLPKDRFSAERLKGVDSTLKIQPAKLEDSAVYLCASSRTQYTEAFFGQGTRLTVV.

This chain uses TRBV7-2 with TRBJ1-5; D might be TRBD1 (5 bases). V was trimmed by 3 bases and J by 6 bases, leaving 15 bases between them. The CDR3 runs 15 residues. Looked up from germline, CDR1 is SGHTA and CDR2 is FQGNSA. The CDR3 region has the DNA TGTGCCAGCAGCTTTGCGCAGGGTCAGGGTCAGCCCCAGCATTTT. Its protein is CASSFAQGQGQPQHF.

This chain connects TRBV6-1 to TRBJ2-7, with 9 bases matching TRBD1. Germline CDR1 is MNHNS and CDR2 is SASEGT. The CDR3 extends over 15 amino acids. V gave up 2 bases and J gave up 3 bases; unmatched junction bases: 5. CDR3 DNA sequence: TGTGCCAGCAGTGAACCTCCGGGACAGGGCTACGAGCAGTACTTC. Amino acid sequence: CASSEPPGQGYEQYF.